The subject of this entry is one T cell receptor beta chain. Its antigen is unidentified. Regarding time point: patch test 1, 2 weeks after DPC sensitization. Treatment here: therapeutic diphenylcyclopropenone sensitization with weekly scalp DPC. Deletions cut 8 bases from V and 0 bases from J, with 12 bases between. Germline assignment: CDR1 MNHEY and CDR2 SVGAGI. This CDR3 region has 14 residues. This record belongs to a study of human T cells and chemical hapten exposure. Notes on the study in general: Relative to control repertoires, expanded TCRs gave rise to significantly more large CDR3 similarity clusters. The donor cohort had alopecia, so its immune response may not match that of healthy people. The study found that DPC sensitization did not change TCRs above 1 in 1000 frequency.

TCRdb re-called the RACE reads through MiXCR, storing one row per CDR3 protein. The sample carries 300,000 to 350,000 distinct CDR3 sequences, under 9% recorded once. The receptor was isolated from a woman aged 18-29 years with alopecia areata. Some clones in this sample may be carry-over from other donors' samples. The genes are TRBV6-5 and TRBJ2-3; a weak D match, TRBD1 (6 bases). This specimen was whole blood, taken in connection with sensitization to the hapten diphenylcyclopropenone (DPC). CDR3 sequence reads: CASGGTGSTDTQYF. The CDR3 DNA is TGTGCCAGCGGGGGAACAGGGAGCACAGATACGCAGTATTTT.